These 30 T cell receptor beta chains were sequenced from one sample in a study of human T cells and chemical hapten exposure. Time point specified: patch test 1, 2 weeks after DPC sensitization. Treatment defined: therapeutic diphenylcyclopropenone sensitization with weekly scalp DPC. TCRdb redid the calling of the RACE reads with MiXCR, one entry per CDR3 protein. Counted here are 340,000 or so distinct CDR3 sequences, around 7% occurring once; the ten biggest clones make up 8% to 9%. The specimen was whole blood, collected in connection with sensitization to the hapten diphenylcyclopropenone (DPC). The source of these receptors is a young woman with alopecia areata. Some clones in this sample may be carry-over from other donors' samples.

The chain uses TRBV2 and TRBJ1-4; TRBD1 matches at 8 bases. CDR3 length: 14 amino acids. CDR1 and CDR2 from the germline V gene are SNHLY and FYNNEI. J lost 8 bases, V lost 8 bases, and 10 bases had no gene match. CDR3 region: CASDNDRGGEKLFF. The DNA for the CDR3 is TGTGCCAGCGACAACGACAGGGGAGGGGAAAAACTGTTTTTT.

The chain links TRBV20-1 to TRBJ1-1; 12 nucleotides match TRBD1. Germline trimming cut 3 bases from V and 4 bases from J; bases unmatched to any gene: 3. Germline V gives CDR1 DFQATT, CDR2 SNEGSKA (reference sequence). There are 14 residues in the CDR3. The CDR3 region has the DNA TGCAGTGCTAGTTGGGGACAGGGGGCCACTGAAGCTTTCTTT. Translation gives CSASWGQGATEAFF.

This clonotype was found many times. The chain recombines TRBV7-6 with TRBJ2-3, with D possibly TRBD2 on 5 matching bases. Germline V gives CDR1 SGHVS, CDR2 FNYEAQ. V was shortened by 5 bases and J by 3 bases, with 12 bases between the two germline ends. The CDR3 contains 14 residues. CDR3 region: CASSRARGTDTQYF. The CDR3 nucleotides are TGTGCCAGCAGCCGGGCCAGAGGGACAGATACGCAGTATTTT.

This clonotype was seen repeatedly, ten times or more. J is TRBJ2-3 and V is TRBV7-8; D possibly uses TRBD1 or TRBD2 (7 bases each). The CDR3 loop spans 18 amino acids. CDR1 and CDR2 from the germline V gene are SGHVS and FQNEAQ. The V end lost 5 bases, the J end lost 3 bases, and 24 bases lay between the germline ends. The CDR3 spells CASSAQGRVMSKTDTQYF. In nucleotides, the CDR3 is TGTGCCAGCAGCGCACAGGGGAGGGTTATGTCTAAGACAGATACGCAGTATTTT.

There are a few counts of this clonotype. The chain joins TRBV12-3 or TRBV12-4 to TRBJ1-5; TRBD1 is a possible D gene (6 bases). The V end was cut by 4 bases, the J end by 12 bases, with 13 bases between. This CDR3 contains 12 residues. CDR3 sequence reads: CASSSIQGRQHF. The CDR3 DNA is TGTGCCAGCAGTTCCATTCAGGGGCGCCAGCATTTT.

The CDR3 is CASMNTEAFF. The DNA of the CDR3 is TGTGCCAGCATGAACACTGAAGCTTTCTTT. V and J are TRBV7-2 and TRBJ1-1; D ambiguous. CDR1 and CDR2 from the germline V gene are SGHTA and FQGNSA. V lost 7 bases and J 0 bases, leaving 0 bases between the germline ends. This CDR3 comprises 10 residues.

This clonotype was seen a few times. The chain joins TRBV10-3 to TRBJ2-3; D tentatively reads TRBD1 or TRBD2 (5 bases each). V lost 10 bases and J lost 0, with 20 bases in between. The CDR3 extends over 16 amino acids. Per germline, CDR1 ENHRY and CDR2 SYGVKD. The CDR3 region has the DNA TGTGCCACTCGGACGGGGCCCGGCCCTAGCACAGATACGCAGTATTTT. The encoded protein is CATRTGPGPSTDTQYF.

The chain is built from TRBV2 and TRBJ2-5; no clear D gene. The germline CDR1 and CDR2 sequences are SNHLY and FYNNEI. The CDR3 runs 14 residues. Trimming shortened V by 7 bases and J by 2 bases, and 14 bases separated the two germline ends. The chain's CDR3 is CASKDECTQETQYF. The CDR3 nucleotides read TGTGCCAGCAAGGACGAATGTACACAAGAGACCCAGTACTTC.

This clonotype was detected only a few times. The conserved phenylalanine or tryptophan is not found at the CDR3 terminus, so this likely reflects a read error. V usage is TRBV7-9 and J usage is TRBJ2-7, with D perhaps TRBD1 (5 bases). Germline lookup yields CDR1 SEHNR and CDR2 FQNEAQ (reference sequence). This CDR3 spans 13 amino acids. V lost 2 bases to trimming and J lost 6 bases, with 11 bases between them. CDR3 bases: TGTGCCAGCAGCTTAAATCAGGGCCCCGAGCAGTACTCC. Amino acids: CASSLNQGPEQYS.

The chain carries TRBV20-1 and TRBJ1-1; possibly TRBD1 for D (6 bases). CDR3 length equals 15 residues. V lost 3 bases and J lost 10, with 24 bases in between. Germline loops: CDR1 DFQATT, CDR2 SNEGSKA (reference sequence). The CDR3 loop is CSASRGLIDGNRAFF. The CDR3 DNA sequence: TGCAGTGCTAGCCGGGGGCTTATTGACGGAAATCGAGCTTTCTTT.

The chain links TRBV3-1 to TRBJ2-1; D remains unclear. Trimming pared 4 bases from V and 4 bases from J, leaving 14 bases between. The CDR3 extends over 15 amino acids. The germline V gene has CDR1 LGHDT and CDR2 YNNKEL (reference sequence). In nucleotides, the CDR3 is TGTGCCAGCAGCCCGACGCTCGGAGAATACAATGAGCAGTTCTTC. This encodes CASSPTLGEYNEQFF.

The CDR3 region is CASSLRRDYGYTF. The CDR3 DNA is TGTGCCAGCAGTTTGCGCAGGGACTATGGCTACACCTTC. This rearrangement joins TRBV12-3 or TRBV12-4 to TRBJ1-2; D may be TRBD1 (5 bases). The V and J ends lost 3 bases and 3 bases respectively, with 8 bases between them. This CDR3 spans 13 amino acids.

This clonotype was observed a handful of times. The chain recombines TRBV5-5 with TRBJ1-1, with 9 bases lining up with TRBD1. The CDR3 totals 13 residues. The germline gives CDR1 SGHKS, CDR2 YYEKEE (reference sequence). With 4 bases clipped from V and 10 bases from J, the junction kept 8 bases outside the gene matches. The CDR3 loop is CASSRPGQGRAFF. The DNA of the CDR3 is TGTGCCAGCAGCAGACCGGGACAGGGTCGAGCTTTCTTT.

This clonotype has a count of ten or more. The rearrangement joins TRBV12-3 or TRBV12-4 to TRBJ1-1; 8 bases fit TRBD1. CDR3 length: 12 residues. V lost 8 bases and J lost 9; bases outside the gene matches: 8. The CDR3 loop reads CASGYRGRKAFF. CDR3 nucleotide sequence: TGTGCCAGCGGATACAGGGGGAGGAAAGCTTTCTTT.

This clonotype was detected only a few times. CDR3 bases: TGTGCCAGCAGTCGGACAGAAGGACAGGTAGAGACCCAGTACTTC. Translated, it gives CASSRTEGQVETQYF. The rearrangement uses TRBV12-3 or TRBV12-4 and TRBJ2-5, with 7 bases fitting TRBD1. The ends lost 5 bases at V and 4 bases at J; junction bases unmatched: 10. This CDR3 spans 15 amino acids.

The chain has TRBV4-2 and TRBJ2-4, with 7 bases identical to TRBD1. This CDR3 is built from 15 residues. CDR1 LGHNA and CDR2 YNFKEQ come from the germline V gene. V lost 0 bases, J lost 6 bases, and 5 bases stayed unmatched. CDR3 in amino acids: CASSQDWSGGNIQYF. The CDR3 nucleotides are TGTGCCAGCAGCCAAGATTGGTCAGGGGGAAACATTCAGTACTTC.

The chain has TRBV6-2 or TRBV6-3 and TRBJ1-5; 9 nucleotides match TRBD1. The CDR3 has 15 residues. Germline V gene lookup returns CDR1 MNHEY and CDR2 SVGEGT. The trim removed 5 bases at V and 6 bases at J, leaving 8 bases unmatched. CDR3 residues: CASSKGQGFGQPQHF. The CDR3 DNA reads TGTGCCAGCAGTAAAGGACAGGGGTTTGGTCAGCCCCAGCATTTT.

The genes are TRBV4-3 and TRBJ2-5; D is unclear. V lost 1 base and J lost 5, with 11 bases in between. Germline CDR1 is LGHNA and CDR2 is YSLEER. The CDR3 is made up of 14 amino acids. The chain's CDR3 is CASSQGTFSETQYF. The CDR3 coding sequence is TGCGCCAGCAGCCAAGGCACCTTTTCCGAGACCCAGTACTTC.

V usage is TRBV29-1 and J usage is TRBJ2-7; D may be TRBD1 (5 bases). V lost 7 bases and J lost 3, with 10 bases in between. The CDR3 sequence is 11 residues long. Germline V gene lookup returns CDR1 SQVTM and CDR2 ANQGSEA. As DNA, the CDR3 is TGCAGCGGCAGACAGAGCTACGAGCAGTACTTC. It codes for CSGRQSYEQYF.

The chain carries TRBV6-2 or TRBV6-3 and TRBJ1-5; weak D call: TRBD1 (5 bases). CDR3 length: 15 residues. Germline CDR1 reads MNHEY; CDR2 reads SVGEGT. The V gene lost 0 bases and the J gene lost 9 bases, with 15 bases spanning the gap. CDR3 DNA: TGTGCCAGCAGTTACTCGTGGGACTTCGGGGGGCCCCAGCATTTT. Protein sequence: CASSYSWDFGGPQHF.

The chain combines TRBV6-2 or TRBV6-3 with TRBJ1-5, with 8 bases lining up with TRBD1. The CDR3 has 15 amino acids. The ends lost 6 bases at V and 1 base at J; junction bases unmatched: 5. Germline V gene data show CDR1 as MNHEY and CDR2 as SVGEGT. The CDR3 sequence is CASSDRGGSNQPQHF. The CDR3 nucleotides are TGTGCCAGCAGCGACAGGGGAGGAAGCAATCAGCCCCAGCATTTT.

The CDR3 coding sequence is TGTGCCAGCAGCGTAGGCCAGCAATCGGATACGCAGTATTTT. Residues: CASSVGQQSDTQYF. The chain recombines TRBV9 with TRBJ2-3, with D unclear. Germline V CDR1 and CDR2: SGDLS, YYNGEE. This CDR3 spans 14 amino acids. The germline V and J ends were trimmed by 0 bases and 6 bases, with 11 bases remaining between them. The full variable domain, in which reference TRBV9 and TRBJ2-3 provide the parts outside the CDR3, is DSGVTQTPKHLITATGQRVTLRCSPRSGDLSVYWYQQSLDQGLQFLIQYYNGEERAKGNILERFSAQQFPDLHSELNLSSLELGDSALYFCASSVGQQSDTQYFGPGTRLTVL.

The chain is built from TRBV7-9 and TRBJ1-2, with 7 bases identical to TRBD1. The CDR3 is 14 amino acids. Germline V CDR1 and CDR2: SEHNR, FQNEAQ (reference sequence). V gave up 2 bases and J gave up 6 bases; unmatched junction bases: 6. The CDR3 DNA sequence: TGTGCCAGCAGCTTATTAGGGGGCGCGGATGGCTACACCTTC. This translates into CASSLLGGADGYTF.

This clonotype was detected only a few times. The rearrangement uses TRBV12-3 or TRBV12-4 and TRBJ2-1; 8 nucleotides match TRBD2. J gave up 1 base and V 4 bases, and 3 bases lay outside the gene matches. The CDR3 sequence is 15 residues long. The CDR3 here is CASSYGTSSYNEQFF. CDR3 nucleotide sequence: TGTGCCAGCAGTTACGGGACTAGTTCCTACAATGAGCAGTTCTTC.

This clonotype has only a few counts. The chain links TRBV28 to TRBJ1-3; the D is unclear. This CDR3 has 12 amino acids. CDR1 is MDHEN and CDR2 is SYDVKM in the germline V gene. The V end was cut by 7 bases, the J end by 1 base, with 5 bases between. DNA of the CDR3: TGTGCCAGCAACGGTTCTGGAAACACCATATATTTT. This translates into CASNGSGNTIYF.

This clonotype showed up just a few times. V and J are TRBV7-2 and TRBJ2-3; 13 nucleotides align to TRBD2. Germline V gives CDR1 SGHTA, CDR2 FQGNSA. V lost 3 bases to trimming and J lost 6 bases; unmatched junction nucleotides: 12. The CDR3 totals 18 residues. The CDR3 region has the DNA TGTGCCAGCAGCTTCGGACTAGCGGGGGCAATCCTATTCGATACGCAGTATTTT. It codes for CASSFGLAGAILFDTQYF. The variable domain in full, completed from reference TRBV7-2 and TRBJ2-3, reads GAGVSQSPSNKVTEKGKDVELRCDPISGHTALYWYRQSLGQGLEFLIYFQGNSAPDKSGLPSDRFSAERTGGSVSTLTIQRTQQEDSAVYLCASSFGLAGAILFDTQYFGPGTRLTVL.

This clonotype was seen ten or more times. The J gene is TRBJ2-1, the V gene TRBV27, with 13 bases identical to TRBD2. Germline assignment: CDR1 MNHEY and CDR2 SMNVEV (reference sequence). This CDR3 has 16 amino acids. V trimming: 3 bases; J trimming: 9 bases; junction bases outside the gene matches: 8. CDR3 loop: CASSLTTSGGPGEQFF. The DNA of the CDR3 is TGTGCCAGCAGTTTGACGACTAGCGGGGGGCCAGGTGAGCAGTTCTTC.

This clonotype was detected ten times or more. V gene TRBV7-2 combines with J gene TRBJ2-2, with unresolved D. The CDR3 consists of 15 residues. Trimming cost V 2 bases and J 1 base, with 8 bases left between them. Germline CDR1 reads SGHTA; CDR2 reads FQGNSA. CDR3 protein: CASSLWAGNTGELFF. CDR3 nucleotide sequence: TGTGCCAGCAGCTTATGGGCAGGGAACACCGGGGAGCTGTTTTTT.

The rearrangement joins TRBV18 to TRBJ2-5; a weak D match, TRBD1 (9 bases). The germline V and J ends were trimmed by 3 bases and 5 bases, with 19 bases remaining between them. In germline, CDR1 is KGHSH, CDR2 LQKENI. The CDR3 is 16 residues long. CDR3 residues: CASSPPGQGLEETQYF. DNA for the CDR3: TGTGCCAGCTCACCTCCGGGACAGGGACTAGAGGAGACCCAGTACTTC.

This clonotype was detected ten times or more. The DNA for the CDR3 is TGTGCCAGCAGGCGCCGGTCCGAGCAGTACTTC. This encodes CASRRRSEQYF. This chain connects TRBV6-2 or TRBV6-3 to TRBJ2-7; D gene uncertain. CDR3 length equals 11 residues. Germline CDR1 is MNHEY and CDR2 is SVGEGT. V lost 6 bases and J 6 bases, leaving 9 bases between the germline ends.